This T cell receptor beta chain came from a study of blood T cell repertoires in COVID-19 (dated by TCRdb to the early 2020s). Notes on the research overall: The collaborator samples originated in the United States, Italy and Spain and spanned the acute and convalescent phases of COVID-19. Samples came from the ongoing ImmuneRACE study (first 160 participants) plus 1,254 subjects from 6 global collaborators. Where available, HLA class I and class II types were obtained from metadata supplied by the sample provider rather than from assay-based typing. The sample metadata nearly always contained a de-identified subject ID, COVID-19 status, age in years and sex. The prospective study material was composed of cDNA or gDNA derived from T cells, B-cell-depleted T cells, or PBMCs. Deeply sampled blood TCRbeta repertoires from subjects exposed to, actively infected with, or recovered from COVID-19 were included in the dataset. A freely available public database, intended as a resource for researchers studying the immune response to SARS-CoV-2, is where the repertoires were released. The study at large found these results: The amount of clinical and demographic metadata varied by source and participant and was provided uncurated.

About this clone itself: Its antigen specificity is not known. Per-base qualities were not stored, and no clone one base away is much larger.

One collaborating source in Seattle enrolled patients while the patients were actively infected and followed the patients over time throughout the course of disease. Whole blood was collected in K2EDTA tubes by collaborating institutions according to the institutions' own protocols. For TCRbeta analysis, collaborators shipped samples as frozen whole blood, isolated PBMCs, or DNA extracted from either of those sample types. The immunoSEQ Assay, a bias-controlled multiplex PCR, was used to amplify TCRbeta CDR3 regions from genomic DNA. In the paper's pipeline: Nucleated cell counts per sample were estimated from amplification of reference gene primers within the assay. To quantify the absolute abundance of each unique TCRbeta CDR3 rearrangement, sequence reads were collapsed and filtered. For each sample, productive Simpson clonality was calculated as the square root of Simpson's diversity index across productive rearrangements. Imported from immuneACCESS, the table was reduced by TCRdb to in-frame sequences with V and J called. These copies leave out some clones; in studies compared against another copy, an unresolved V gene accounts for under half, and the cause of the remainder is not known. V, J and clone size derive from that table, while D and trimming were established from the DNA sequence. This sample lists approximately 330,000 clones; nearly 90% were detected once. The ten largest clones add up to about 1% of the sample.

What was sequenced was peripheral blood. The source is a woman aged 40 to 55 with COVID-19, enrolled during active disease.

The DNA is as follows: TGTGCCAGCAACCACCCGGGACAGGGCTTGGAAAAACTGTTTTTT. The translation is CASNHPGQGLEKLFF. Recombination connected TRBV6-5 to TRBJ1-4, with TRBD1 matching 9 junction bases. Clipping removes 7 bases from V and 8 bases from J, with 11 as the unmatched junction base count. Sequences MNHEY (CDR1) and SVGAGI (CDR2) are obtained from the germline V gene. Counted from cysteine to phenylalanine, this CDR3 has 15 amino acids. Only CDR3 DNA remains: 45 bases, in frame from the first base.